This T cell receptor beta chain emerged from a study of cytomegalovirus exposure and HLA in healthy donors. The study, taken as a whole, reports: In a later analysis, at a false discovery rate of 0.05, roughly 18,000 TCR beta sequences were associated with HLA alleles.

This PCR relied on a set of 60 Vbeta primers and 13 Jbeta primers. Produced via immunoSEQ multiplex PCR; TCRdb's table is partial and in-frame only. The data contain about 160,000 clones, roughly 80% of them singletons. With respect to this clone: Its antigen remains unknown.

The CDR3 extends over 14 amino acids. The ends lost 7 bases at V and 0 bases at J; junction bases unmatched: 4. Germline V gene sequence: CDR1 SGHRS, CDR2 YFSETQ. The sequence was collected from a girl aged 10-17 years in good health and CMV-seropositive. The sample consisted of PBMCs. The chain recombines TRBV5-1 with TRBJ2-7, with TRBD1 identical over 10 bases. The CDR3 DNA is TGCGCCAGCTGGGACAGGGGAAGCTCCTACGAGCAGTACTTC. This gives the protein CASWDRGSSYEQYF. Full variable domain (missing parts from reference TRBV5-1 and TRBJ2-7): KAGVTQTPRYLIKTRGQQVTLSCSPISGHRSVSWYQQTPGQGLQFLFEYFSETQRNKGNFPGRFSGRQFSNSRSEMNVSTLELGDSALYLCASWDRGSSYEQYFGPGTRLTVT.